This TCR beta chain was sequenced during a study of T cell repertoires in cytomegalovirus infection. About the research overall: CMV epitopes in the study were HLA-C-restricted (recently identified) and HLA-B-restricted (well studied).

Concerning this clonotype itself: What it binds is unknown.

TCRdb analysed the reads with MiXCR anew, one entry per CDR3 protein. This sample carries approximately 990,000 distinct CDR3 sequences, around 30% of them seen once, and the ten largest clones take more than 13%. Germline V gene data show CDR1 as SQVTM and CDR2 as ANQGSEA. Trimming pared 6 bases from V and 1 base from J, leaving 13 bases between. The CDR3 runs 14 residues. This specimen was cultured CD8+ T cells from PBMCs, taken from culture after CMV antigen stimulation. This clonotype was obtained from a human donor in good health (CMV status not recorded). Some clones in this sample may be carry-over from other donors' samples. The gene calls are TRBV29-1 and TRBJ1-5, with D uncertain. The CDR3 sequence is CSVRTGKSNQPQHF. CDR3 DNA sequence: TGCAGCGTACGGACGGGGAAAAGCAATCAGCCCCAGCATTTT.